This TCR beta chain is drawn from a study of Ad26.COV2.S vaccination and SARS-CoV-2 variants. Study at large: By the intramuscular route, Ad26.COV2.S was given once, or twice 56 days apart.

In germline, CDR1 is SGHDT, CDR2 YYEEEE. The V and J ends lost 4 bases and 3 bases, in that order; junction bases with no gene match: 11. CDR3 length: 16 amino acids. The repertoire was sequenced with immunoSEQ multiplex PCR; TCRdb's copy has only in-frame clones and lacks some. This sample carries some 410,000 clones, about 90% of them seen once, and the ten largest clones take less than 2%. Treatment denoted: approximately 18 received Ad26.COV2.S at low or high dose, single or two shots; about 5 received placebo; per-sample allocation not given. Specimen acquisition occurred on day 63 following the initial vaccine or placebo injection. An Ad26 vector that expressed Wuhan-strain SARS-CoV-2 spike constituted the vaccine.

The chain carries TRBV5-6 and TRBJ1-2; 8 positions agree with TRBD1. The source of this sequence is a person aged 18-65 years who received the Ad26.COV2.S COVID-19 vaccine or a placebo. The input for sequencing was peripheral blood, taken in a trial of Ad26.COV2.S vaccine versus placebo. CDR3 sequence (DNA): TGTGCCAGCAGCCCTTCTCCGGACAGGGCGGACTATGGCTACACCTTC. Translating gives CASSPSPDRADYGYTF. Together with reference TRBV5-6 and TRBJ1-2, the CDR3 gives the full variable domain: DAGVTQSPTHLIKTRGQQVTLRCSPKSGHDTVSWYQQALGQGPQFIFQYYEEEERQRGNFPDRFSGHQFPNYSSELNVNALLLGDSALYLCASSPSPDRADYGYTFGSGTRLTVV.